The present T cell receptor beta chain was sequenced within a study of T cell repertoires in cytomegalovirus infection. Study-wide context: Carrying CMV and the relevant HLA type showed in public TCR beta signatures.

The V gene lost 8 bases and the J gene lost 4 bases, with 13 bases spanning the gap. CDR3 length equals 13 residues. Germline-derived CDR1 and CDR2 are MNHEY and SVGAGI. Study-wide findings and caveats: The study found HLA-C-restricted CMV-specific TCR beta clonotypes dominating the ex vivo response.

Each CDR3 protein gets one entry after TCRdb re-called the reads with MiXCR. This sample has about 80,000 distinct CDR3 sequences, with roughly 3.6% found just once. This clonotype was seen ten or more times. Its antigen is still unknown. The clonotype originates from a human donor in good health (CMV status not recorded). Some clones in this sample may be carry-over from other donors' samples. The sequenced material came from PBMCs. This rearrangement joins TRBV6-5 to TRBJ2-3, with a weak D call TRBD2 (6 bases). The CDR3 coding sequence is TGTGCCAGCGGAAGACTAGTCGCAGATACGCAGTATTTT. Encoded protein: CASGRLVADTQYF.